This passage covers 17 T cell receptor beta chains from one sample sequenced in a study of cytomegalovirus exposure and HLA in healthy donors. The method was immunoSEQ multiplex PCR; TCRdb's version includes in-frame clones alone and lacks a portion of them. The table records around 260,000 clones, less than 95% of them present only once. Input material: PBMCs. These receptors were obtained from a woman aged 30 to 39 in good health and CMV-seronegative.

This clone was detected only a few times. The chain joins TRBV6-1 to TRBJ1-1; D possibly corresponds to TRBD1 (5 bases). There are 13 residues in the CDR3. Germline V CDR1 and CDR2: MNHNS, SASEGT. V was shortened by 4 bases and J by 6 bases, with 12 bases between the two germline ends. The CDR3 DNA is TGTGCCAGCAGTGTCTTCCGGGGCTCTGAAGCTTTCTTT. It specifies CASSVFRGSEAFF.

The chain is built from TRBV28 and TRBJ1-1, with no clear D. The germline gives CDR1 MDHEN, CDR2 SYDVKM. The V gene lost 6 bases and the J gene lost 4 bases, with 9 bases spanning the gap. CDR3 length: 12 amino acids. Here the CDR3 DNA reads TGTGCCAGCAGCACGGCGGGCACTGAAGCTTTCTTT. This sequence encodes CASSTAGTEAFF.

This clone showed up just once. This chain joins TRBV9 and TRBJ2-3; 10 nucleotides line up with TRBD2. The germline V gene encodes CDR1 SGDLS and CDR2 YYNGEE. Trimming removed 0 bases from V and 6 bases from J; junction bases left unmatched: 7. This CDR3 region has 16 residues. CDR3 bases: TGTGCCAGCAGCGTAGCTGGAGCGGGAGGGCGGGATACGCAGTATTTT. It codes for CASSVAGAGGRDTQYF. Supplemented by reference TRBV9 and TRBJ2-3, the full variable domain reads DSGVTQTPKHLITATGQRVTLRCSPRSGDLSVYWYQQSLDQGLQFLIQYYNGEERAKGNILERFSAQQFPDLHSELNLSSLELGDSALYFCASSVAGAGGRDTQYFGPGTRLTVL.

The J gene is TRBJ2-7, the V gene TRBV7-2, with 12 bases identical to TRBD2. CDR1 and CDR2 from the germline V gene are SGHTA and FQGNSA. V dropped 5 bases and J dropped 4; count of bases not matched to a gene: 6. This CDR3 is 15 amino acids long. CDR3 DNA: TGTGCCAGCAGCCCAGGGCTAGCGGGAGGGTACGAGCAGTACTTC. Residues: CASSPGLAGGYEQYF.

The gene calls are TRBV5-8 and TRBJ2-7; 14 bases are shared with TRBD2. The CDR3 has 20 amino acids. Germline lookup yields CDR1 SGHTS and CDR2 YDEGEE. V trimming: 4 bases; J trimming: 0 bases; junction bases outside the gene matches: 15. The DNA for the CDR3 is TGTGCCAGCAGCGTCCGCCAAATTGGGACTAGCGGGAGTCGCTCCTACGAGCAGTACTTC. Translated: CASSVRQIGTSGSRSYEQYF.

This clone was observed once. The J gene is TRBJ2-5, the V gene TRBV5-5; D uncertain. The CDR3 is 13 residues long. V dropped 4 bases and J dropped 9 bases, with 16 bases sitting between them. Germline assignment: CDR1 SGHKS and CDR2 YYEKEE (reference sequence). The CDR3 DNA sequence: TGTGCCAGCAGCCTGGAGAGTAGGGTGCCCCAGTACTTC. Protein: CASSLESRVPQYF.

This clone occurred once. The V and J genes are TRBV28 and TRBJ1-5; a possible D gene is TRBD1 (5 bases). V lost 3 bases to trimming and J lost 0 bases, with 21 bases between them. Germline values: CDR1 MDHEN, CDR2 SYDVKM. The CDR3 spans 19 residues. The CDR3 region has the DNA TGTGCCAGCAGTTTTAGGCAGGGAATAGCTAGCGTTAGCAATCAGCCCCAGCATTTT. Protein: CASSFRQGIASVSNQPQHF. Variable domain in full (rest from reference TRBV28 and TRBJ1-5): DVKVTQSSRYLVKRTGEKVFLECVQDMDHENMFWYRQDPGLGLRLIYFSYDVKMKEKGDIPEGYSVSREKKERFSLILESASTNQTSMYLCASSFRQGIASVSNQPQHFGDGTRLSIL.

The chain recombines TRBV28 with TRBJ1-1; D is unresolved. The CDR3 length is 14 residues. In germline, CDR1 is MDHEN, CDR2 SYDVKM. Deletions cut 3 bases from V and 3 bases from J, with 11 bases between. CDR3 region: CASSLPGPDTEAFF. CDR3 bases: TGTGCCAGCAGTTTGCCGGGCCCGGACACTGAAGCTTTCTTT.

This clone has more than one count but fewer than ten. The rearrangement joins TRBV11-2 to TRBJ2-7; a weak D match, TRBD1 (6 bases). The CDR3 runs to 12 residues. V dropped 3 bases and J dropped 5 bases, with 8 bases sitting between them. Per the germline V gene, CDR1 is SGHAT and CDR2 is FQNNGV. CDR3 in DNA: TGTGCCAGCAGCTTTGGGGGCCACGAGCAGTACTTC. As protein: CASSFGGHEQYF.

The count of this clone is one. J is TRBJ2-7 and V is TRBV7-2, with a possible D match to TRBD2 (6 bases). Germline loops: CDR1 SGHTA, CDR2 FQGNSA. The V end lost 1 base, the J end lost 0 bases, and 13 bases lay between the germline ends. The CDR3 consists of 16 residues. CDR3 in amino acids: CASSLVWDSSSYEQYF. CDR3 bases: TGTGCCAGCAGCTTAGTTTGGGACTCCTCCTCCTACGAGCAGTACTTC.

The CDR3 DNA reads as TGTGCCAGTAGTATAGAAAGGGACCGCTCCTACAATGAGCAGTTCTTC. Translation gives CASSIERDRSYNEQFF. This chain uses TRBV19 with TRBJ2-1; tentatively, D is TRBD1 or TRBD2 (5 bases each). The CDR3 has 16 residues. Germline V lookup: CDR1 LNHDA, CDR2 SQIVND (reference sequence). With 0 bases removed from V and 0 bases from J, the gap between germline ends came to 9 bases. The full variable domain, with the rest looked up from reference TRBV19 and TRBJ2-1, is DGGITQSPKYLFRKEGQNVTLSCEQNLNHDAMYWYRQDPGQGLRLIYYSQIVNDFQKGDIAEGYSVSREKKESFPLTVTSAQKNPTAFYLCASSIERDRSYNEQFFGPGTRLTVL.

The chain uses TRBV2 and TRBJ2-7; 8 bases line up with TRBD2. The CDR3 loop spans 13 amino acids. The trim removed 4 bases at V and 4 bases at J, leaving 3 bases unmatched. Germline CDR1 reads SNHLY; CDR2 reads FYNNEI. CDR3 amino acids: CASSVGGRYEQYF. CDR3 coding DNA: TGTGCCAGCAGTGTGGGCGGGAGGTACGAGCAGTACTTC.

This chain uses TRBV6-1 with TRBJ1-4; 7 nucleotides line up with TRBD1. Germline CDR1 and CDR2: MNHNS and SASEGT. This CDR3 contains 15 residues. V lost 6 bases, J lost 0 bases, and 4 bases stayed unmatched. The CDR3 protein is CASRSGTATNEKLFF. The CDR3 DNA sequence: TGTGCCAGCAGGTCCGGGACAGCAACTAATGAAAAACTGTTTTTT.

V gene TRBV5-1 combines with J gene TRBJ2-7, with 7 bases aligning to TRBD1. The junction had 10 bases not matched to a gene; V was cut back by 4 bases and J by 0 bases. Germline-derived CDR1 and CDR2 are SGHRS and YFSETQ. There are 16 residues in the CDR3. CDR3 coding DNA: TGCGCCAGCAGCAGGGACAGCAGGTACGACTCCTACGAGCAGTACTTC. This translates into CASSRDSRYDSYEQYF.

The V gene is TRBV5-4, the J gene TRBJ2-7; D ambiguous. The CDR3 contains 13 residues. V dropped 4 bases and J dropped 0 bases, with 8 bases sitting between them. The V gene's germline CDR1 is SGHNT and CDR2 YYREEE (reference sequence). The CDR3 loop is CASSTGPSYEQYF. DNA for the CDR3: TGTGCCAGCAGCACCGGGCCCTCCTACGAGCAGTACTTC.

This chain uses TRBV5-1 with TRBJ2-3; D is unclear. V gave up 3 bases and J gave up 0 bases, with 5 bases separating them. The CDR3 length is 13 residues. The V gene's germline CDR1 is SGHRS and CDR2 YFSETQ. The CDR3 here is CASSSASTDTQYF. In DNA, the CDR3 is TGCGCCAGCAGCTCAGCTAGCACAGATACGCAGTATTTT.

Points on this clone: The sample carries other DNA sequences with the same CDR3. The CDR3: CAISDGVYEQYF. The DNA for the CDR3 is TGTGCCATCAGTGACGGGGTCTACGAGCAGTACTTC. The chain employs TRBV10-3 and TRBJ2-7; weak D call: TRBD2 (5 bases). V was trimmed by 3 bases and J by 3 bases, leaving 6 bases between them. The length of the CDR3 is 12 residues. Germline V gene data show CDR1 as ENHRY and CDR2 as SYGVKD.